These 18 T cell receptor beta chains were all obtained from the same sample, sequenced in a study of CD8 T cells in ankylosing spondylitis. TCRdb re-called the 5' RACE reads with MiXCR, one entry per CDR3 protein. This table has 25,000 to 35,000 distinct CDR3 sequences, roughly 5.3% appearing once. Sequences were obtained from blood, either unsorted or a sorted T cell fraction (not recorded which). The receptors stem from a female donor with ankylosing spondylitis or in good health (not recorded which).

This clonotype was recorded at least ten times. The rearrangement uses TRBV9 and TRBJ1-1; D might be TRBD1 (6 bases). The CDR3 covers 17 residues. Germline V CDR1 and CDR2: SGDLS, YYNGEE. V was cut by 4 bases and J by 1 base, with 20 bases left in between. The chain's CDR3 is CASSQNKDRYENTEAFF. CDR3 coding DNA: TGTGCCAGCAGCCAAAATAAAGACAGGTACGAGAACACTGAAGCTTTCTTT.

This clonotype was seen at least ten times. V gene TRBV9 combines with J gene TRBJ2-3; 10 nucleotides line up with TRBD1. V lost 3 bases to trimming and J lost 5 bases; unmatched junction nucleotides: 6. The CDR3 loop spans 15 amino acids. Germline V gene data show CDR1 as SGDLS and CDR2 as YYNGEE. The CDR3 region is CASSEDRGREDTQYF. DNA of the CDR3: TGTGCCAGCAGCGAAGACAGGGGGCGGGAAGATACGCAGTATTTT.

The chain has TRBV9 and TRBJ2-3; 8 bases are a match to TRBD1. V trimming: 4 bases; J trimming: 9 bases; junction bases outside the gene matches: 16. This CDR3 contains 16 residues. Germline V gene lookup returns CDR1 SGDLS and CDR2 YYNGEE. In DNA form, the CDR3 reads TGTGCCAGCAGCCCACGCCATAAGACAGGGGAATGGACGCAGTATTTT. As protein: CASSPRHKTGEWTQYF.

By share, this clonotype counts as medium-sized. The chain combines TRBV24-1 with TRBJ2-4; D may match TRBD1 or TRBD2 (5 bases each). Trimming pared 5 bases from V and 1 base from J, leaving 17 bases between. Per germline, CDR1 KGHDR and CDR2 SFDVKD. CDR3 length equals 17 residues. The DNA of the CDR3 is TGTGCCACCAGTGCTGGGGACCTGACCCCTGCCAAAAACATTCAGTACTTC. Amino acid sequence: CATSAGDLTPAKNIQYF.

The J gene is TRBJ2-1, the V gene TRBV9; 11 bases are shared with TRBD2. J was trimmed by 7 bases and V by 4 bases; bases with no gene match: 4. Looked up from germline, CDR1 is SGDLS and CDR2 is YYNGEE. This CDR3 is 14 amino acids long. This CDR3 is CASSRTSGSNEQFF. In nucleotides, the CDR3 is TGTGCCAGCAGCAGGACTAGCGGGTCAAATGAGCAGTTCTTC.

This clonotype has at least ten counts. This CDR3 reads CASSVDGRSNTEAFF. In nucleotides, the CDR3 is TGTGCCAGCAGCGTAGATGGGCGGTCGAACACTGAAGCTTTCTTT. The chain is built from TRBV9 and TRBJ1-1, with D unclear. Germline V gene data show CDR1 as SGDLS and CDR2 as YYNGEE. Trimming stripped 0 bases from V and 1 base from J, with 10 bases between. This CDR3 has 15 residues.

This clonotype was counted at least ten times. The chain uses TRBV9 and TRBJ2-3, with 14 bases matching TRBD2. Germline assignment: CDR1 SGDLS and CDR2 YYNGEE. The junction had 9 bases not matched to a gene; V was cut back by 3 bases and J by 6 bases. The CDR3 length is 17 residues. The CDR3 nucleotides read TGTGCCAGCAGCGCCCGCACGGGACTAGCGGGAGTCGATACGCAGTATTTT. This encodes CASSARTGLAGVDTQYF.

This clonotype was seen ten or more times. This chain joins TRBV9 and TRBJ1-3; TRBD1 agrees at 8 bases. CDR3 length: 15 amino acids. Germline CDR1 is SGDLS and CDR2 is YYNGEE. Trimming at V came to 6 bases and at J to 0 bases, leaving 5 bases not matched to a gene. The chain's CDR3 is CASTRTGGSGNTIYF. CDR3 nucleotide sequence: TGTGCCAGCACCCGAACAGGGGGCTCTGGAAACACCATATATTTT.

There are many counts of this clonotype. V gene TRBV9 combines with J gene TRBJ1-1; 11 positions match TRBD1. V trimming: 4 bases; J trimming: 3 bases; junction bases outside the gene matches: 5. In germline, CDR1 is SGDLS, CDR2 YYNGEE. This CDR3 is 15 amino acids long. CDR3 sequence: CASSPWGQGDTEAFF. The DNA for the CDR3 is TGTGCCAGCAGCCCGTGGGGACAGGGGGACACTGAAGCTTTCTTT.

This clonotype was found a few times. This chain joins TRBV9 and TRBJ2-3; 10 bases map to TRBD2. This CDR3 is built from 15 residues. V lost 0 bases, J lost 5 bases, and 3 bases stayed unmatched. Germline V CDR1 and CDR2: SGDLS, YYNGEE. CDR3 nucleotide sequence: TGTGCCAGCAGCGTAGGCCAGCGGGGGGGAGATACGCAGTATTTT. Translation gives CASSVGQRGGDTQYF.

This clonotype was counted ten times or more. This sequence joins TRBV9 and TRBJ1-1; tentative D call: TRBD1 (5 bases). The CDR3 covers 14 residues. V was trimmed by 3 bases and J by 5 bases, leaving 14 bases between them. CDR1 is SGDLS, CDR2 YYNGEE, per germline. CDR3 protein: CASSGASGGTEAFF. The CDR3 DNA is TGTGCCAGCAGCGGGGCCTCGGGGGGTACTGAAGCTTTCTTT.

This clonotype was observed many times. The chain recombines TRBV9 with TRBJ2-1; TRBD2 matches at 8 bases. V trimming: 0 bases; J trimming: 1 base; junction bases outside the gene matches: 6. CDR1 and CDR2 from the germline V gene are SGDLS and YYNGEE. The CDR3 consists of 17 residues. CDR3 loop: CASSVAPGGPSYNEQFF. As DNA, the CDR3 is TGTGCCAGCAGCGTAGCCCCGGGGGGGCCGTCCTACAATGAGCAGTTCTTC.

This chain connects TRBV9 to TRBJ1-1; a possible D gene is TRBD1 (5 bases). CDR3 size: 15 residues. In germline, CDR1 is SGDLS, CDR2 YYNGEE. V lost 0 bases and J lost 4, with 13 bases in between. DNA for the CDR3: TGTGCCAGCAGCGTAGACGGGGGTAGGGGCACTGAAGCTTTCTTT. Amino acids: CASSVDGGRGTEAFF. The entire variable domain, with the rest obtained from reference TRBV9 and TRBJ1-1, is as follows: DSGVTQTPKHLITATGQRVTLRCSPRSGDLSVYWYQQSLDQGLQFLIQYYNGEERAKGNILERFSAQQFPDLHSELNLSSLELGDSALYFCASSVDGGRGTEAFFGQGTRLTVV.

This clonotype came up many times. V usage is TRBV9 and J usage is TRBJ1-2; 7 bases map to TRBD1. Germline trimming cut 1 base from V and 0 bases from J; bases unmatched to any gene: 6. This CDR3 spans 16 amino acids. Germline V gene data show CDR1 as SGDLS and CDR2 as YYNGEE. CDR3 residues: CASSVRGDSSNYGYTF. CDR3 in DNA: TGTGCCAGCAGCGTACGCGGGGACAGTTCTAACTATGGCTACACCTTC.

This clonotype occurred many times. The rearrangement links TRBV9 to TRBJ1-6; TRBD1 aligns across 7 bases. V dropped 0 bases and J dropped 9; count of bases not matched to a gene: 6. The CDR3 runs 15 residues. CDR1 is SGDLS, CDR2 YYNGEE, per germline. The CDR3 is CASSVEGTVRSPLHF. As DNA, the CDR3 is TGTGCCAGCAGCGTAGAAGGGACAGTCCGTTCACCCCTCCACTTT.

Many counts were recorded for this clonotype. The chain recombines TRBV9 with TRBJ2-3; weak D call: TRBD2 (6 bases). V gave up 4 bases and J gave up 0 bases, with 12 bases separating them. Per the germline V gene, CDR1 is SGDLS and CDR2 is YYNGEE. CDR3 length: 15 amino acids. CDR3 in DNA: TGTGCCAGCAGCCCCAGCGGGCGTAGCACAGATACGCAGTATTTT. The encoded protein is CASSPSGRSTDTQYF.

This clonotype came up many times. The CDR3 nucleotides read TGTGCCAGCAGCGCCAGCGGGGGCCACTACGAGCAGTACTTC. This gives the protein CASSASGGHYEQYF. This chain joins TRBV9 and TRBJ2-7; 8 bases map to TRBD2. CDR1 and CDR2 (germline): SGDLS, YYNGEE. The ends lost 3 bases at V and 3 bases at J; junction bases unmatched: 5. CDR3 length equals 14 residues.

This clonotype was counted many times. The V gene is TRBV9, the J gene TRBJ2-3; no clear D gene. The ends were cut back, 0 bases at V and 6 bases at J, with 20 bases in the middle. The CDR3 spans 17 residues. The germline CDR1 and CDR2 sequences are SGDLS and YYNGEE. CDR3 amino acids: CASSVGVAPKLGDTQYF. The CDR3 DNA reads as TGTGCCAGCAGCGTAGGGGTAGCACCGAAGCTCGGGGATACGCAGTATTTT. The complete variable domain, with remaining parts taken from reference TRBV9 and TRBJ2-3, reads DSGVTQTPKHLITATGQRVTLRCSPRSGDLSVYWYQQSLDQGLQFLIQYYNGEERAKGNILERFSAQQFPDLHSELNLSSLELGDSALYFCASSVGVAPKLGDTQYFGPGTRLTVL.